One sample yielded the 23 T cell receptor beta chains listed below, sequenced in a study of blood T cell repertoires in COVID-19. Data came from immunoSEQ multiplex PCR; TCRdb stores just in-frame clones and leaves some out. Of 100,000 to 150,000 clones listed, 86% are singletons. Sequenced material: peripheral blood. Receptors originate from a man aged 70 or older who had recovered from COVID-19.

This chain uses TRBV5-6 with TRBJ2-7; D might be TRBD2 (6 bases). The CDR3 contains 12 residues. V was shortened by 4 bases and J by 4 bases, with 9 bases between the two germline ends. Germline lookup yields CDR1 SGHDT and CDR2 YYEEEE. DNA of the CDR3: TGTGCCAGCAGCCGGGCGGGGTACGAGCAGTACTTC. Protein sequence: CASSRAGYEQYF.

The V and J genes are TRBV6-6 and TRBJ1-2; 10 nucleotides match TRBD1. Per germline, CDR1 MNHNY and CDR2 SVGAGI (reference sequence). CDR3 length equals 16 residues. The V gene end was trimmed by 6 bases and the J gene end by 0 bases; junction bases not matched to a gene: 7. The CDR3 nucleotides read TGTGCCAGCAGGGTGCGACAGGGGGCAGCTAACTATGGCTACACCTTC. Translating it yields CASRVRQGAANYGYTF.

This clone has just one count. The CDR3 DNA reads TGTGCCAGAAGCATAAAGGGGTGGGCAGGGTTGCGAGGAAACACCATATATTTT. Amino acids: CARSIKGWAGLRGNTIYF. The chain couples TRBV5-3 to TRBJ1-3; TRBD1 might be the D (5 bases). TRBV5-3 is an ORF; its function is uncertain. V gave up 4 bases and J gave up 4 bases, with 24 bases separating them. The CDR3 consists of 18 residues.

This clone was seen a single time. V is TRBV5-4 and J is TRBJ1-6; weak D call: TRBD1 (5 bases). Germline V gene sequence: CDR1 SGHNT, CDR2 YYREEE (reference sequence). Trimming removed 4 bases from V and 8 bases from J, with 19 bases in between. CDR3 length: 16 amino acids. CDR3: CASSTRTRIGDSPLHF. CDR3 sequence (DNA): TGTGCCAGCAGCACCAGGACCAGGATAGGGGATTCACCCCTCCACTTT.

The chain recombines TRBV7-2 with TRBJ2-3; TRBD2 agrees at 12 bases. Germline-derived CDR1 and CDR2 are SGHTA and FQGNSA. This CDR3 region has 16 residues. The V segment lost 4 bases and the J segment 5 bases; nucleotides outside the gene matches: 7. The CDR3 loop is CASSSGLAGRGDTQYF. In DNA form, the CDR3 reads TGTGCCAGCAGCTCCGGACTAGCGGGGAGGGGAGATACGCAGTATTTT.

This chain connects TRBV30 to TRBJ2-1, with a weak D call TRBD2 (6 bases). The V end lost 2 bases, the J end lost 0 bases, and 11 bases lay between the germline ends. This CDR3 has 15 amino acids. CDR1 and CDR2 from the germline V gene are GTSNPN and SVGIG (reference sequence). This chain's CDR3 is CAWSKAGISYNEQFF. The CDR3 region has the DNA TGTGCCTGGAGTAAGGCGGGGATCTCCTACAATGAGCAGTTCTTC. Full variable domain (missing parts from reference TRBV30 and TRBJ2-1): SQTIHQWPATLVQPVGSPLSLECTVEGTSNPNLYWYRQAAGRGLQLLFYSVGIGQISSEVPQNLSASRPQDRQFILSSKKLLLSDSGFYLCAWSKAGISYNEQFFGPGTRLTVL.

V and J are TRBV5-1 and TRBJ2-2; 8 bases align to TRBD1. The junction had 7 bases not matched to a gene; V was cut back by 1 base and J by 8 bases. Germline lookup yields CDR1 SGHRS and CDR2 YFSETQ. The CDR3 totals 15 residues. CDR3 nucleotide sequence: TGCGCCAGCAGCTTGTTCGCAGGGGGCGAAGGGGAGCTGTTTTTT. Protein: CASSLFAGGEGELFF.

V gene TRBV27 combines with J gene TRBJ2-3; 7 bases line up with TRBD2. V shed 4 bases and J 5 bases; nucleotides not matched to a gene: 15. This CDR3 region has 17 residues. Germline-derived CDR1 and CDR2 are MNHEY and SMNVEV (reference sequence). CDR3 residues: CASSSTSSVREIDTQYF. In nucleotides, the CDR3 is TGTGCCAGCAGTTCGACCAGTTCGGTGCGGGAGATAGATACGCAGTATTTT.

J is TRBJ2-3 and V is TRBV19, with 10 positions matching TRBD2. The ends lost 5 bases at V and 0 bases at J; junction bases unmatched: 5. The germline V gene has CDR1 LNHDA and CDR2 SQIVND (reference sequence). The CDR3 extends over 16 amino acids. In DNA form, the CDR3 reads TGTGCCAGTAGTCCCCTAGCGGGGGTTAGCACAGATACGCAGTATTTT. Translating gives CASSPLAGVSTDTQYF.

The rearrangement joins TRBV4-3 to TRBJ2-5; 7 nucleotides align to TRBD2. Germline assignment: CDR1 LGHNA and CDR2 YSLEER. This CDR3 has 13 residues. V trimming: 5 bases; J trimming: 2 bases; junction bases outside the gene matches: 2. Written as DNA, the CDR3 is TGCGCCAGCAGCTCGGGACTACAAGAGACCCAGTACTTC. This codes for CASSSGLQETQYF.

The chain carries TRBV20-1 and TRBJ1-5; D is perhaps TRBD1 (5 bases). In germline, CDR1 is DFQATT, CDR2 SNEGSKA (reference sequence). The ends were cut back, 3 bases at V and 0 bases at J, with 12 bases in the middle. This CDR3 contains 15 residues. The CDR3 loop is CSASAQGFSNQPQHF. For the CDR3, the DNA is TGCAGTGCTAGTGCTCAGGGTTTTAGCAATCAGCCCCAGCATTTT.

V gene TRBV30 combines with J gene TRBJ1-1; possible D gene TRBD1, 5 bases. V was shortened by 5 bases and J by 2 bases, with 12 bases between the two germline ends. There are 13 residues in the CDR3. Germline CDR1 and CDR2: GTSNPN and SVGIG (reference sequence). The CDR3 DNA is TGTGCCTGGGCCACAGGATTAAACACTGAAGCTTTCTTT. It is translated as CAWATGLNTEAFF.

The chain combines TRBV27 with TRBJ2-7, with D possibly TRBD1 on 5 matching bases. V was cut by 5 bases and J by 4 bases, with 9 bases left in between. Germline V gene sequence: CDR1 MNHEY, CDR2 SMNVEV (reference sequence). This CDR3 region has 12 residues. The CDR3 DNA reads TGTGCCAGCAGTCCTCAGGGATACGAGCAGTACTTC. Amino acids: CASSPQGYEQYF.

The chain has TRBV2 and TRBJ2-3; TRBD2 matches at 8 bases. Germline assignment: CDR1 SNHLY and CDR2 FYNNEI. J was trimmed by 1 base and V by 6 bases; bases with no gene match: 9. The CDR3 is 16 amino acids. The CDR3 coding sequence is TGTGCCAGCAGAGGGGGAGCGGGGGTTGGCACAGATACGCAGTATTTT. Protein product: CASRGGAGVGTDTQYF.

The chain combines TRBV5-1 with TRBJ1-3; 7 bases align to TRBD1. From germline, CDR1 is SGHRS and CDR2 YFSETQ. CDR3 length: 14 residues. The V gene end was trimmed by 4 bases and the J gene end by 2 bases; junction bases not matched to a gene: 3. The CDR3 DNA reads TGCGCCAGCAGCGAAACAGGGGCTGGAAACACCATATATTTT. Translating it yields CASSETGAGNTIYF. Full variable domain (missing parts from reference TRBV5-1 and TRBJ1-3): KAGVTQTPRYLIKTRGQQVTLSCSPISGHRSVSWYQQTPGQGLQFLFEYFSETQRNKGNFPGRFSGRQFSNSRSEMNVSTLELGDSALYLCASSETGAGNTIYFGEGSWLTVV.

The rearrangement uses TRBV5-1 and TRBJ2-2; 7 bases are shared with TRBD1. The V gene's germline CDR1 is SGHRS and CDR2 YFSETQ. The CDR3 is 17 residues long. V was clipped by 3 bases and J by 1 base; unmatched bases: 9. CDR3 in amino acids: CASSWAWDSRNTGELFF. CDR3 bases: TGCGCCAGCAGCTGGGCTTGGGACAGCCGGAACACCGGGGAGCTGTTTTTT. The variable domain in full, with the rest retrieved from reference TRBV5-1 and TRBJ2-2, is KAGVTQTPRYLIKTRGQQVTLSCSPISGHRSVSWYQQTPGQGLQFLFEYFSETQRNKGNFPGRFSGRQFSNSRSEMNVSTLELGDSALYLCASSWAWDSRNTGELFFGEGSRLTVL.

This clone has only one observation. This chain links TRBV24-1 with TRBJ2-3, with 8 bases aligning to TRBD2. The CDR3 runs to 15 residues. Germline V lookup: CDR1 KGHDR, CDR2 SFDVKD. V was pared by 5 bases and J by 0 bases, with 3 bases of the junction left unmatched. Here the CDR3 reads CATSGTSGSTDTQYF. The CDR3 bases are TGTGCCACCAGTGGCACTAGCGGTAGCACAGATACGCAGTATTTT.

CDR3 in DNA: TGTGCCAGCAGCCTCGGGGGGAAAAATTCGGACGAGCAGTACTTC. Protein sequence: CASSLGGKNSDEQYF. The chain combines TRBV4-2 with TRBJ2-7; 7 bases line up with TRBD2. The CDR3 is 15 residues long. The V segment lost 4 bases and the J segment 5 bases; nucleotides outside the gene matches: 11. Germline values: CDR1 LGHNA, CDR2 YNFKEQ.

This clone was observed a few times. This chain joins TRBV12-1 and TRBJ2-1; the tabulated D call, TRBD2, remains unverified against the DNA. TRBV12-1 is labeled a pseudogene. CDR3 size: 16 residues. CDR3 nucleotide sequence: TGTGCCAGCGGGCCCTCGAGAACGACTACCTACAATGAGCAGTTCTTC. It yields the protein CASGPSRTTTYNEQFF.

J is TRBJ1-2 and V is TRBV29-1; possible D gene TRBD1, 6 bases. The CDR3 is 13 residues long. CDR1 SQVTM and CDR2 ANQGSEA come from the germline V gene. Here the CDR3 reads CNAQRGQNYGYTF. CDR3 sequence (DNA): TGCAACGCCCAGCGGGGGCAGAACTATGGCTACACCTTC.

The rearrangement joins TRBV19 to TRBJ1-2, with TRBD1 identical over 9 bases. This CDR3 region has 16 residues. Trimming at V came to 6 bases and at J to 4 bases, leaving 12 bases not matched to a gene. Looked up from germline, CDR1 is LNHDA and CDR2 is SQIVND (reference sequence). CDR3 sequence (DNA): TGTGCCAGTAGGAAACCGGGACAGGGTGAATCCTATGGCTACACCTTC. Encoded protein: CASRKPGQGESYGYTF.

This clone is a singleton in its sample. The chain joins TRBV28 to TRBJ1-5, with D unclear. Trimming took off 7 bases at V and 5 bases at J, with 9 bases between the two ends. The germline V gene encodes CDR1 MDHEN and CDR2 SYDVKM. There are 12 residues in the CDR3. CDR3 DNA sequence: TGTGCCAGCACCAACGGGTATCAGCCCCAGCATTTT. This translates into CASTNGYQPQHF.

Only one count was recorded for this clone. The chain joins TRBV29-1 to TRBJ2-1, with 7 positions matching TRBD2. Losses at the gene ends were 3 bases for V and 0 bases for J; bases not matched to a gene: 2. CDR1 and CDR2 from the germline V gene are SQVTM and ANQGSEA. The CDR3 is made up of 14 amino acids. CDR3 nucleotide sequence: TGCAGCGTTGACGGCGGGAGCTCCTACAATGAGCAGTTCTTC. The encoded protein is CSVDGGSSYNEQFF.